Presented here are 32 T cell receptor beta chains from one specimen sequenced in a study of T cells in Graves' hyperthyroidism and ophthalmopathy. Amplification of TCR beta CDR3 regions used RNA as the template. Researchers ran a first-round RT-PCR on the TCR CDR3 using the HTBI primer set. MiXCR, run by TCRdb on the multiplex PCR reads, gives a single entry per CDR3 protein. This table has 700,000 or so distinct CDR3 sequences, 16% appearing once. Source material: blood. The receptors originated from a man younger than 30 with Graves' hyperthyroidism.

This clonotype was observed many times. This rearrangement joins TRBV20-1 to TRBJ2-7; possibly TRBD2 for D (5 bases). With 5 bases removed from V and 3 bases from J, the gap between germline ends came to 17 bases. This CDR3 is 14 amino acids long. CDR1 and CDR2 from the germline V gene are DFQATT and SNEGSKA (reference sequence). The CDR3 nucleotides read TGCAGTGCTTCCGGGCGTCGAACTAGCTACGAGCAGTACTTC. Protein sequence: CSASGRRTSYEQYF.

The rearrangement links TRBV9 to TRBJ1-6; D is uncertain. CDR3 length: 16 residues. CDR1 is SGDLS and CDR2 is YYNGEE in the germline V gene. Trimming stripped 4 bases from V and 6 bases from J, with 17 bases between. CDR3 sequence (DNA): TGTGCCAGCAGCCCTCGTGCATGGACCCTTAATTCACCCCTCCACTTT. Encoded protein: CASSPRAWTLNSPLHF.

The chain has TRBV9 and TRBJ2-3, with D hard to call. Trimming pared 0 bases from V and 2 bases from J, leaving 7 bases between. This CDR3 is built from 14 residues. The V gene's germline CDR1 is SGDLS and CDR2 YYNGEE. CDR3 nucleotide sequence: TGTGCCAGCAGCGTAGAACTACTCACAGATACGCAGTATTTT. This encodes CASSVELLTDTQYF.

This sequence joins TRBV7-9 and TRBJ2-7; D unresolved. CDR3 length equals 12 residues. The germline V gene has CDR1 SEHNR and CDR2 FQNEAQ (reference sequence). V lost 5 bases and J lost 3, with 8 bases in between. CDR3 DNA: TGTGCCAGCAGCCCCAAAATCTACGAGCAGTACTTC. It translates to CASSPKIYEQYF.

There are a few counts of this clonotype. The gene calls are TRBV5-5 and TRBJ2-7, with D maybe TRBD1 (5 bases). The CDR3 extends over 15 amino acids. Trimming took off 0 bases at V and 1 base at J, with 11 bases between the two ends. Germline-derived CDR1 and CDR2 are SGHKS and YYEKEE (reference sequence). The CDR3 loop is CASSLDRILSYEQYF. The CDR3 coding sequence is TGTGCCAGCAGCTTGGACAGGATTTTATCCTACGAGCAGTACTTC.

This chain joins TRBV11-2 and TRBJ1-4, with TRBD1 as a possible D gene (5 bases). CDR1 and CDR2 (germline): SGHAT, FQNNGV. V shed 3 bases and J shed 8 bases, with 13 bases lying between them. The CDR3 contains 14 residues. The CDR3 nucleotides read TGTGCCAGCAGCTTGGTTAGGGGTGGCGAAAAACTGTTTTTT. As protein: CASSLVRGGEKLFF.

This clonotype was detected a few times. For the CDR3, the DNA is TGTGCCAGCTCACCAAAAGGAGGGTCGACTGAAGCTTTCTTT. This codes for CASSPKGGSTEAFF. The V and J genes are TRBV18 and TRBJ1-1; D gene ambiguous. Trimming took off 2 bases at V and 5 bases at J, with 12 bases between the two ends. Germline V gene data show CDR1 as KGHSH and CDR2 as LQKENI. This CDR3 spans 14 amino acids.

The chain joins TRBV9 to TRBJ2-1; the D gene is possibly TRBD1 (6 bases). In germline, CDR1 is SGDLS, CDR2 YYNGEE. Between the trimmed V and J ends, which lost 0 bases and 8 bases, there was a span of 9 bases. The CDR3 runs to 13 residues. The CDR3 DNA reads TGTGCCAGCAGCGTAGGACAGGCCGATGAGCAGTTCTTC. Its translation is CASSVGQADEQFF.

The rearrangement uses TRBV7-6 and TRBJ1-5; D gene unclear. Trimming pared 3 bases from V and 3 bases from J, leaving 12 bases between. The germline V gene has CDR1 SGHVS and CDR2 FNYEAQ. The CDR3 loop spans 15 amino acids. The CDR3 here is CASSLWLGNNQPQHF. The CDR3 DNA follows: TGTGCCAGCAGCTTGTGGTTGGGTAACAATCAGCCCCAGCATTTT.

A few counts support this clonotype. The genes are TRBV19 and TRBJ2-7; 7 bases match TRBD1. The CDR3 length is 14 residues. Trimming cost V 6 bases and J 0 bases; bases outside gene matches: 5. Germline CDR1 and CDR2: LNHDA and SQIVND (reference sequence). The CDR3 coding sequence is TGTGCCAGTAGAGTGACAGGGAGCTCCTACGAGCAGTACTTC. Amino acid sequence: CASRVTGSSYEQYF.

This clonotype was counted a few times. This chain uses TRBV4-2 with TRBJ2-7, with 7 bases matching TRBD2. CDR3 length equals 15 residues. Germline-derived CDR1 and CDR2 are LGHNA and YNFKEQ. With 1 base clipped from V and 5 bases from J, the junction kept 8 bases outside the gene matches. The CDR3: CASSQGVGGTNEQYF. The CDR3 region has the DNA TGTGCCAGCAGCCAAGGCGTGGGAGGGACGAACGAGCAGTACTTC.

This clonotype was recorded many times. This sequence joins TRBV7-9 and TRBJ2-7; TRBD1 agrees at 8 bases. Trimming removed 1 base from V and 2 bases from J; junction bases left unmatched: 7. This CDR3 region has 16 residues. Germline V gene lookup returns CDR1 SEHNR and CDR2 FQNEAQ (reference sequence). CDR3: CASSLEGDRLAYEQYF. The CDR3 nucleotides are TGTGCCAGCAGCTTAGAGGGGGACAGGCTGGCCTACGAGCAGTACTTC.

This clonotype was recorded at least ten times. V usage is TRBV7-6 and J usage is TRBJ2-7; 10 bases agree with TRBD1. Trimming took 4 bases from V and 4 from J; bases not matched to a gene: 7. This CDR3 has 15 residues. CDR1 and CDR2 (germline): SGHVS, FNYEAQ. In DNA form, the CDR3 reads TGTGCCAGCAGCTCTACTAGGGACAGGGGTTACGAGCAGTACTTC. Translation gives CASSSTRDRGYEQYF.

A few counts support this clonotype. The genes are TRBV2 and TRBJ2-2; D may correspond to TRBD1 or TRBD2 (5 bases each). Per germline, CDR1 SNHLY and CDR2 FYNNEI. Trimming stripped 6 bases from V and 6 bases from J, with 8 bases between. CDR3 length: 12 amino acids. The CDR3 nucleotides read TGTGCCAGCAGGGTGGGGGCCGGGGAGCTGTTTTTT. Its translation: CASRVGAGELFF.

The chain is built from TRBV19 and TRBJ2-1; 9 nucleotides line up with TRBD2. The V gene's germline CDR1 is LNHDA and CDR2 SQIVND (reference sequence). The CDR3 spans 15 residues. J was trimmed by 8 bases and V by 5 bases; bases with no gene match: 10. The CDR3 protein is CASSWGGLASHEQFF. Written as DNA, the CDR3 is TGTGCCAGTAGTTGGGGGGGACTAGCCAGCCATGAGCAGTTCTTC.

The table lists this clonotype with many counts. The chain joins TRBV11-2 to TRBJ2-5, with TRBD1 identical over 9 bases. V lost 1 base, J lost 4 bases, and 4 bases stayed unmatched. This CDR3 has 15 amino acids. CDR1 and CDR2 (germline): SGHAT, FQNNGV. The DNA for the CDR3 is TGTGCCAGCAGCTTAGGGACAGGGGTTCGAGAGACCCAGTACTTC. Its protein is CASSLGTGVRETQYF.

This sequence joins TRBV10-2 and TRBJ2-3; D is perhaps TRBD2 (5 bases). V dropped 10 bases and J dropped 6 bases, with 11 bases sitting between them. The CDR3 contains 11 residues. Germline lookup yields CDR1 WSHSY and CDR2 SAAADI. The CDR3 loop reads CATHRGDTQYF. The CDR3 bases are TGCGCCACCCACCGAGGGGATACGCAGTATTTT.

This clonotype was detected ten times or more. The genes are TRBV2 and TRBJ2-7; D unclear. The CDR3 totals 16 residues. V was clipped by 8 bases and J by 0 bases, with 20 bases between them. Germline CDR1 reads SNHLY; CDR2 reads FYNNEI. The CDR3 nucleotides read TGTGCCAGCTGGGCACCGACCGCTCCCAGCTCCTACGAGCAGTACTTC. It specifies CASWAPTAPSSYEQYF. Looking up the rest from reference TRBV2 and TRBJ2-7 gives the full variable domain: EPEVTQTPSHQVTQMGQEVILRCVPISNHLYFYWYRQILGQKVEFLVSFYNNEISEKSEIFDDQFSVERPDGSNFTLKIRSTKLEDSAMYFCASWAPTAPSSYEQYFGPGTRLTVT.

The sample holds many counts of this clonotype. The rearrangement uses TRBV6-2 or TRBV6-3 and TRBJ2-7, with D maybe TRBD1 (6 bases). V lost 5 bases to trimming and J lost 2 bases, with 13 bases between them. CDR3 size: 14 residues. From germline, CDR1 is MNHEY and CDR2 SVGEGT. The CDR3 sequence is CASSPGTSTYEQYF. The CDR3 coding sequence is TGTGCCAGCAGTCCCGGGACATCAACCTACGAGCAGTACTTC.

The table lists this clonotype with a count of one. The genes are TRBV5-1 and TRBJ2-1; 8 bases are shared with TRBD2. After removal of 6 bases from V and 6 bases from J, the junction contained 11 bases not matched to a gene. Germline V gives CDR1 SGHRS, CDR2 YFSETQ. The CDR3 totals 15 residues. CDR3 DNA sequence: TGCGCCAGCACTCCCTTGGGGCTAGCGGGCAATGAGCAGTTCTTC. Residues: CASTPLGLAGNEQFF. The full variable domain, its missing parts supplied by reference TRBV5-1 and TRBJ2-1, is KAGVTQTPRYLIKTRGQQVTLSCSPISGHRSVSWYQQTPGQGLQFLFEYFSETQRNKGNFPGRFSGRQFSNSRSEMNVSTLELGDSALYLCASTPLGLAGNEQFFGPGTRLTVL.

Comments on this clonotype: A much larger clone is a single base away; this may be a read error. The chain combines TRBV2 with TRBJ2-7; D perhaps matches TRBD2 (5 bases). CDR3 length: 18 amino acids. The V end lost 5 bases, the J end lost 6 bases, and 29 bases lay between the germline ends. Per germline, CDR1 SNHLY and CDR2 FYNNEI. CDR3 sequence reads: CASSYARGIRPERREQYF. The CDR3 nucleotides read TGTGCCAGCAGTTACGCCCGGGGAATAAGGCCGGAGCGCCGCGAGCAGTACTTC.

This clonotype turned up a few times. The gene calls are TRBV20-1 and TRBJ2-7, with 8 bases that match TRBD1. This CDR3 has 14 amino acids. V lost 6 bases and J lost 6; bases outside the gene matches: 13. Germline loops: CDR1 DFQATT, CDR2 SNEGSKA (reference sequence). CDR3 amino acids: CSAAKGQGSVEQYF. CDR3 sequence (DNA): TGCAGTGCCGCGAAAGGACAGGGATCGGTCGAGCAGTACTTC.

DNA for the CDR3: TGTGCCAGCAGCCCTTCGCCCCGGGACGGGGGGTACAAGCAGTACTTC. Protein: CASSPSPRDGGYKQYF. The chain is built from TRBV28 and TRBJ2-7, with 7 bases identical to TRBD2. V was pared by 6 bases and J by 8 bases, with 19 bases of the junction left unmatched. CDR1 is MDHEN and CDR2 is SYDVKM in the germline V gene. The CDR3 covers 16 residues.

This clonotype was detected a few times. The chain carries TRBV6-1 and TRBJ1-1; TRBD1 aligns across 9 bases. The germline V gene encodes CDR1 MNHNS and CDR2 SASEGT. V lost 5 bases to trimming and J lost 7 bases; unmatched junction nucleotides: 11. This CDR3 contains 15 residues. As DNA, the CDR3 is TGTGCCAGCAGTTATAGTGGGACAGGGTATAATGAAGCTTTCTTT. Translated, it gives CASSYSGTGYNEAFF.

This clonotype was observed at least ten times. The CDR3 here is CASRPGQVADTQYF. DNA of the CDR3: TGTGCCAGCAGACCTGGACAGGTGGCAGATACGCAGTATTTT. J is TRBJ2-3 and V is TRBV2, with 7 bases fitting TRBD1. Losses at the gene ends were 6 bases for V and 4 bases for J; bases not matched to a gene: 7. Germline lookup yields CDR1 SNHLY and CDR2 FYNNEI. This CDR3 region has 14 residues.

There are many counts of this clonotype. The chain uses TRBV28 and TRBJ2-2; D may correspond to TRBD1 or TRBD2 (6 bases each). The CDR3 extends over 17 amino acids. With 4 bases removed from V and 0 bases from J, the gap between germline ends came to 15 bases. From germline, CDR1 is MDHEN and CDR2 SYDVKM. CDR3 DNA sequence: TGTGCCAGCAGTTCTCCTCGGGGGACAACGAACACCGGGGAGCTGTTTTTT. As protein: CASSSPRGTTNTGELFF.

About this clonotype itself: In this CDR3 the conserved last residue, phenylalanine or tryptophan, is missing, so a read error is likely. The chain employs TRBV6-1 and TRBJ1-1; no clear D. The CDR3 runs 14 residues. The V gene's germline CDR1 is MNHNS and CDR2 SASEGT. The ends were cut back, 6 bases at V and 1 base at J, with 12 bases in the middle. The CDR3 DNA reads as TGTGCCAGCAGACCCCAGGACTGGAACACTGAAGCTTTCCTT. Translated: CASRPQDWNTEAFL.

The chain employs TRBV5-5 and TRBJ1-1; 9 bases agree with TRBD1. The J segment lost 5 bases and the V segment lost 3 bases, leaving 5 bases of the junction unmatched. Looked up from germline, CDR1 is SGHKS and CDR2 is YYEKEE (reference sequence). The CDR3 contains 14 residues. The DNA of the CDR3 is TGTGCCAGCAGCTCTACCGGGACAGGGACTGAAGCTTTCTTT. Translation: CASSSTGTGTEAFF.

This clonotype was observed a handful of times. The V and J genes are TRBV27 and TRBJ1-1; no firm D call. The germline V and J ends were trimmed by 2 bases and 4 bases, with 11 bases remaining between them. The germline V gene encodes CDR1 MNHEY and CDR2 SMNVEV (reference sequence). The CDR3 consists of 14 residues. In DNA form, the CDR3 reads TGTGCCAGCAGTTTAGGCCGCTACGGCACTGAAGCTTTCTTT. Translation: CASSLGRYGTEAFF.

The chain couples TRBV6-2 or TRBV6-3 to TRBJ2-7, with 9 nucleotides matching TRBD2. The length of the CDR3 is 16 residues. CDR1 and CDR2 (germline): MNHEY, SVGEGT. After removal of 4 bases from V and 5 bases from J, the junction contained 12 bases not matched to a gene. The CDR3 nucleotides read TGTGCCAGCAGTTTACTCCCGAGCGGGAGGCGTAACGAGCAGTACTTC. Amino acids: CASSLLPSGRRNEQYF.

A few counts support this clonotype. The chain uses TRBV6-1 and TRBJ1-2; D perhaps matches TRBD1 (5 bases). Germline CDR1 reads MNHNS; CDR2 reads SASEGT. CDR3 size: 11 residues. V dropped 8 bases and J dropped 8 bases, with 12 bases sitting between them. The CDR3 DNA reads TGTGCCAGCGGGGACCGGTCCGGCTACACCTTC. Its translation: CASGDRSGYTF.

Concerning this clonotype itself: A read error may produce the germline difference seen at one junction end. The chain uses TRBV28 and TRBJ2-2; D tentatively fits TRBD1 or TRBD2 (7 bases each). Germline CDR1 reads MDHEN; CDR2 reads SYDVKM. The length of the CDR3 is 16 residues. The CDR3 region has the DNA TGTGCCAGCAGTCCCCCCGGCAGGGGGGGAACCGGGGAGCTGGTTTTT. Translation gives CASSPPGRGGTGELVF.